Included here is one T cell receptor (beta chain) sequence, with context. No antigen is known for it. Libraries were prepared by immunoSEQ multiplex PCR; TCRdb keeps only in-frame clonotypes and omits some of them. The sample includes approximately 300,000 clones, 75% to 90% of them seen just once. The data are from a study of cytomegalovirus exposure and HLA in healthy donors. Study summary: The roughly 120 validation repertoires were reported in a later analysis to have been generated on the same platform as the approximately 700 first-cohort repertoires. Study results and caveats: Most TCR sequences were rare, but some public TCRs occurred in many donors.

CDR1 and CDR2 from the germline V gene are MNHEY and SMNVEV (reference sequence). CDR3 length: 13 residues. V dropped 8 bases and J dropped 3 bases, with 11 bases sitting between them. Sequencing input: PBMCs. J is TRBJ1-5 and V is TRBV27; D may be TRBD1 (5 bases). The receptor comes from a woman in her late teens or twenties in good health and CMV-seronegative. The CDR3 region has the DNA TGTGCCAGCGGAGCAGGGTCCAATCAGCCCCAGCATTTT. Its translation: CASGAGSNQPQHF.